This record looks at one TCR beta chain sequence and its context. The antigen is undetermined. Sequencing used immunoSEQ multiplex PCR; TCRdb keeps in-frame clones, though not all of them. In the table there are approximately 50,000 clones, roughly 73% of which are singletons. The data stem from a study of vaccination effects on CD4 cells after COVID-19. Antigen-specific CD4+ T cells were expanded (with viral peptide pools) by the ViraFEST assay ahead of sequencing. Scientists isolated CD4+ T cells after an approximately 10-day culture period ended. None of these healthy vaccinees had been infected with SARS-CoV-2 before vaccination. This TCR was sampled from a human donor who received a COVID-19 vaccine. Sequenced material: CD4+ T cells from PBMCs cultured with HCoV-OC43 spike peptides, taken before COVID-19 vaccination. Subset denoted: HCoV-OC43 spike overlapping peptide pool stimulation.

The CDR3 DNA sequence: TGTGCCAGCTCCGAAGGACAGGGGGGGAATCAGCCCCAGCATTTT. Translating it yields CASSEGQGGNQPQHF. The V and J genes are TRBV18 and TRBJ1-5; TRBD1 agrees at 10 bases. V was pared by 6 bases and J by 4 bases, with 6 bases of the junction left unmatched. The CDR3 loop spans 15 amino acids. The germline CDR1 and CDR2 sequences are KGHSH and LQKENI.